This TCR beta chain was identified during a study of T cell responses to AZD1222 COVID-19 vaccine. The data were produced by immunoSEQ multiplex PCR, yet TCRdb's version contains in-frame clones alone and is incomplete. The sample yields about 66,000 clones, approximately 79% seen once. V was shortened by 6 bases and J by 2 bases, with 17 bases between the two germline ends. The germline gives CDR1 LGHDT, CDR2 YNNKEL (reference sequence). This CDR3 contains 16 residues. Sequencing was performed on peripheral blood, taken on day 0 of MenACWY control vaccination. The genes are TRBV3-1 (or the pseudogene TRBV3-2) and TRBJ2-1; a possible D gene is TRBD2 (6 bases). The source is an adult in good health. CDR3 DNA sequence: TGTGCCAGCAGTATAAGGAGGGGCAGTCCCTACAATGAGCAGTTCTTC. It specifies CASSIRRGSPYNEQFF.